This TCR beta chain was identified during a study of T cell responses to AZD1222 COVID-19 vaccine. Whole-study results and caveats: Unmutated variant regions are reportedly the target of nearly half of TCRs that are spike-specific. Only a handful of AZD1222 recipients, roughly six in all, had baseline seropositivity.

This clone was counted between two and nine times. Antigen: not known. Germline trimming cut 2 bases from V and 7 bases from J; bases unmatched to any gene: 13. The CDR3 consists of 18 residues. CDR1 is WSHSY and CDR2 is SAAADI in the germline V gene. TCRdb's copy holds only in-frame clones and misses some; the assay was immunoSEQ multiplex PCR. The sample lists 35,000 to 50,000 clones, about four fifths seen once, with less than 25% in the top ten. V and J are TRBV10-2 and TRBJ2-3; 12 bases are shared with TRBD2. This sequence originates from an adult who received the MenACWY meningococcal vaccine as a control. This sample comprised peripheral blood, obtained 28 days after the second dose of the MenACWY control vaccine. The CDR3 DNA follows: TGCGCCAGCAGTGAGCCCGGGACTAGCGGGCGGGGAGGCTATACGCAGTATTTT. Translated: CASSEPGTSGRGGYTQYF.